This T cell receptor beta chain was documented in a study of CD8+ T cells in alopecia areata. V was shortened by 0 bases and J by 9 bases, with 6 bases between the two germline ends. CDR1 and CDR2 from the germline V gene are SQVTM and ANQGSEA. The CDR3 runs 11 residues. Noted treatment: oral pan-JAK inhibitor, 5-10 mg twice daily. RNA, once extracted, was reverse transcribed into cDNA for use as the sequencing template. Some clones are missing from TCRdb's copy, which holds only in-frame ones; the method was immunoSEQ multiplex PCR. The profile shows roughly 190,000 clones, 50% to 60% of them singletons.

This clonotype originated in a human donor with alopecia areata. Here the sequenced sample was CD4+ T cells sorted from blood, taken at week 4, from a patient treated with tofacitinib. The chain combines TRBV29-1 with TRBJ2-4; no definite D call. This chain's CDR3 is CSVEDTSIQYF. The CDR3 coding sequence is TGCAGCGTTGAAGATACCAGCATTCAGTACTTC.